This T cell receptor beta chain was documented in a study of shared clonotypes between healthy human individuals. This CDR3 is 18 amino acids long. The V segment lost 7 bases and the J segment 0 bases; nucleotides outside the gene matches: 16. Germline CDR1 reads SQVTM; CDR2 reads ANQGSEA. From CD4+ cells came CD45RA+ naive and CD45RA-negative memory subsets. At the deep level, the assay was run. In the original workflow: Filtering differed, since immunoSEQ gave only junction sequences and no quality scores. Sequenced by immunoSEQ multiplex PCR; TCRdb stores in-frame clones only, minus some. V and J calls and clone size come straight from that table; D and trimming were deduced from the DNA. This table has roughly 2,300,000 clones, 80% to 95% appearing once.

J is TRBJ2-3 and V is TRBV29-1; 10 bases align to TRBD2. The sequenced sample consisted of naive CD4+ T cells from PBMCs. As for subset: CD45RA+ positively selected. The receptor was isolated from a man in his late teens or twenties in good health. Some clones in this sample may be carry-over from other donors' samples. The DNA of the CDR3 is TGCAGCGCCATGGGGGCTAGCGGGAGACGTGCCAGCACAGATACGCAGTATTTT. It yields the protein CSAMGASGRRASTDTQYF.